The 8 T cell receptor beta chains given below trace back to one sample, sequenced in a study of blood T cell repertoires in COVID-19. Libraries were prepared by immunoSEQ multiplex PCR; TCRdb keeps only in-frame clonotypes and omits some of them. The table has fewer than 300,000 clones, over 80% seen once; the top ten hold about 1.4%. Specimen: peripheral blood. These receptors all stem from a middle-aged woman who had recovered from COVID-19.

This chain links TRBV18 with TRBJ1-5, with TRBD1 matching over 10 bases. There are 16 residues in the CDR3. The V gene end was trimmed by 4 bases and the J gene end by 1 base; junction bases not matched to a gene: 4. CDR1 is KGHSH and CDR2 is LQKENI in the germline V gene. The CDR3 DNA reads TGTGCCAGCTCACGGGGACAGGGGAGGAGCAATCAGCCCCAGCATTTT. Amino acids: CASSRGQGRSNQPQHF.

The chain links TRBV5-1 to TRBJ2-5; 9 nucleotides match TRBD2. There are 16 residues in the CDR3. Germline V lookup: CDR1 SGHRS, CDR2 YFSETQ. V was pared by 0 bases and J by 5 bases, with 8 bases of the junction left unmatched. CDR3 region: CASSLEPAGGWETQYF. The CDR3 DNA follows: TGCGCCAGCAGCTTGGAACCAGCGGGGGGTTGGGAGACCCAGTACTTC.

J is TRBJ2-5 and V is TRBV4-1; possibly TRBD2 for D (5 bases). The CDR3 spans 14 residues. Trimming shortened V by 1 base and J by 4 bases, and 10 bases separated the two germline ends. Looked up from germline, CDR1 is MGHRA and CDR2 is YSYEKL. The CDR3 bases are TGCGCCAGCAGCCAAGGCCCGAGGGCAGAGACCCAGTACTTC. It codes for CASSQGPRAETQYF.

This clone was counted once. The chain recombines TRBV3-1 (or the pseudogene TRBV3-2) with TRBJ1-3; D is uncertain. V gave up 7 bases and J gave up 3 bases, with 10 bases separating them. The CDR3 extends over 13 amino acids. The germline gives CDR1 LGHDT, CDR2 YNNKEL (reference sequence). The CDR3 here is CASTEARGNTIYF. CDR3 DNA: TGTGCCAGCACTGAGGCCCGTGGAAACACCATATATTTT.

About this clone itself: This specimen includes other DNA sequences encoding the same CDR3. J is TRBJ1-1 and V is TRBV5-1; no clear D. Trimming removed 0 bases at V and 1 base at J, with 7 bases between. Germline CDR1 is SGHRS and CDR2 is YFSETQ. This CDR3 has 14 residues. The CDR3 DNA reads TGCGCCAGCAGCTTGGACGGTTCGAACACTGAAGCTTTCTTT. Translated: CASSLDGSNTEAFF.

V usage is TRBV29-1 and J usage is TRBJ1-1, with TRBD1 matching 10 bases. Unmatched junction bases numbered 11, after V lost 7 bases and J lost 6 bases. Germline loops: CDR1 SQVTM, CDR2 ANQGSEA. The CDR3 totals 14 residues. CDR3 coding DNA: TGCAGCGGTGTTCACGACGGGACAGGGGCTGAAGCTTTCTTT. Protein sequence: CSGVHDGTGAEAFF.

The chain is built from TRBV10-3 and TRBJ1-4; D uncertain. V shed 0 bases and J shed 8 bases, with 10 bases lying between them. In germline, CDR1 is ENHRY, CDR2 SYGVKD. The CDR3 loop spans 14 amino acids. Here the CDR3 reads CAISESKAAEKLFF. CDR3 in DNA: TGTGCCATCAGTGAGTCAAAGGCAGCGGAAAAACTGTTTTTT.

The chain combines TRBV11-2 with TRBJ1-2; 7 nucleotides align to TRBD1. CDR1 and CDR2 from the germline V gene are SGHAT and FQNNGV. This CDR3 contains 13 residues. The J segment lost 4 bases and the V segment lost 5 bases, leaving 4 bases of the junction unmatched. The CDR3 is CASSPRQGYGYTF. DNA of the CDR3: TGTGCCAGCAGCCCGAGACAGGGCTATGGCTACACCTTC.